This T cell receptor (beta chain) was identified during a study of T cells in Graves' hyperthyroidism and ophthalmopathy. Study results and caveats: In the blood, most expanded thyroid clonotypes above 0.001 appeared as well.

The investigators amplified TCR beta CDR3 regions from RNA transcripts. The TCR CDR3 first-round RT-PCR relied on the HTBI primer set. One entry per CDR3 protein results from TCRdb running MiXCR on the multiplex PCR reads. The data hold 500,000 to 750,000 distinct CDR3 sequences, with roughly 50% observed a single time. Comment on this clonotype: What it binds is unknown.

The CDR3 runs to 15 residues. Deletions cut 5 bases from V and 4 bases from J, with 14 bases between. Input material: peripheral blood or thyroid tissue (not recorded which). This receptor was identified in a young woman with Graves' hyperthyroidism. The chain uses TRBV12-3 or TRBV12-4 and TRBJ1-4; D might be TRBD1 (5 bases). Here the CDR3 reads CASSEYGTDNEKLFF. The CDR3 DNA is TGTGCCAGCAGTGAGTACGGGACTGATAATGAAAAACTGTTTTTT.